This passage covers 27 T cell receptor beta chains from one sample sequenced in a study of shared clonotypes between healthy human individuals. The assay was immunoSEQ multiplex PCR, and TCRdb's table has in-frame clones only and misses some. The sample records some 2.4 million clones, 80% to 95% being singletons. Material for sequencing was naive CD4+ T cells from PBMCs. Subset indicated: CD45RA+ positively selected. The receptors derive from a man between 18 and 29 years old in good health. Some clones in this sample may be carry-over from other donors' samples.

The chain employs TRBV4-1 and TRBJ2-5; 12 nucleotides align to TRBD2. The DNA matches TRBJ2-7 better at its end, which makes the J call doubtful. CDR1 MGHRA and CDR2 YSYEKL come from the germline V gene. This CDR3 has 15 residues. CDR3 coding DNA: TGCGCCAGCAGCCGTGGGACTAGCGGGCGGTACGAGCAGTACTTC. Protein sequence: CASSRGTSGRYEQYF.

The chain links TRBV19 to TRBJ1-1, with unresolved D. V was cut by 7 bases and J by 3 bases, with 18 bases left in between. The germline V gene encodes CDR1 LNHDA and CDR2 SQIVND (reference sequence). CDR3 size: 15 residues. The CDR3 sequence: CASILTLQGYTEAFF. The CDR3 DNA is TGTGCCAGTATTCTGACCCTCCAAGGGTACACTGAAGCTTTCTTT. Supplemented by reference TRBV19 and TRBJ1-1, the full variable domain reads DGGITQSPKYLFRKEGQNVTLSCEQNLNHDAMYWYRQDPGQGLRLIYYSQIVNDFQKGDIAEGYSVSREKKESFPLTVTSAQKNPTAFYLCASILTLQGYTEAFFGQGTRLTVV.

The chain links TRBV28 to TRBJ2-1, with 8 bases matching TRBD1. Trimming at V came to 3 bases and at J to 2 bases, leaving 27 bases not matched to a gene. Per the germline V gene, CDR1 is MDHEN and CDR2 is SYDVKM. This CDR3 region has 23 residues. This CDR3 reads CASSFPTRGWASHTGGPYNEQFF. The CDR3, as DNA: TGTGCCAGCAGTTTCCCAACACGGGGGTGGGCCTCCCATACAGGGGGTCCCTACAATGAGCAGTTCTTC.

The V and J genes are TRBV7-2 and TRBJ2-1; no reliable D call. CDR3 length: 16 amino acids. V was cut by 8 bases and J by 7 bases, with 24 bases left in between. CDR1 and CDR2 (germline): SGHTA, FQGNSA. The CDR3: CASSGRRQGSRNEQFF. In DNA, the CDR3 is TGTGCCAGCTCCGGGCGCCGGCAAGGATCTCGGAATGAGCAGTTCTTC.

The chain has TRBV28 and TRBJ1-1, with D tentatively TRBD1 (5 bases). There are 14 residues in the CDR3. V shed 3 bases and J shed 1 base, with 9 bases lying between them. Germline CDR1 and CDR2: MDHEN and SYDVKM. Here the CDR3 reads CASSFVGANTEAFF. The DNA for the CDR3 is TGTGCCAGCAGTTTCGTTGGGGCGAACACTGAAGCTTTCTTT.

This chain connects TRBV14 to TRBJ2-1, with D perhaps matching TRBD1 (6 bases). V was trimmed by 1 base and J by 10 bases, leaving 8 bases between them. The CDR3 is 12 residues long. Germline V gene lookup returns CDR1 SGHDN and CDR2 FVKESK. The CDR3 DNA reads as TGTGCCAGCAGCCAAGTGCAGGGGGAGCAGTTCTTC. Protein product: CASSQVQGEQFF. The whole variable domain, filled in from reference TRBV14 and TRBJ2-1, reads EAGVTQFPSHSVIEKGQTVTLRCDPISGHDNLYWYRRVMGKEIKFLLHFVKESKQDESGMPNNRFLAERTGGTYSTLKVQPAELEDSGVYFCASSQVQGEQFFGPGTRLTVL.

This clone came up once. CDR3 DNA: TGTGCCAGCAGCTACACTAGCGGGGTTTACAATGAGCAGTTCTTC. Translated, it gives CASSYTSGVYNEQFF. The chain uses TRBV9 and TRBJ2-1, with 10 bases matching TRBD2. The germline CDR1 and CDR2 sequences are SGDLS and YYNGEE. The CDR3 totals 15 residues. After removal of 4 bases from V and 4 bases from J, the junction contained 5 bases not matched to a gene. The whole variable domain, remainder taken from reference TRBV9 and TRBJ2-1, is DSGVTQTPKHLITATGQRVTLRCSPRSGDLSVYWYQQSLDQGLQFLIQYYNGEERAKGNILERFSAQQFPDLHSELNLSSLELGDSALYFCASSYTSGVYNEQFFGPGTRLTVL.

Details on this clone: At the DNA level, this CDR3 is encoded by other sequences in the same sample as well. The genes are TRBV9 and TRBJ2-1; D is unresolved. The CDR3 is 13 amino acids. Deletions cut 0 bases from V and 7 bases from J, with 8 bases between. From germline, CDR1 is SGDLS and CDR2 YYNGEE. In DNA, the CDR3 is TGTGCCAGCAGCGTAGCTGGTGGGAATGAGCAGTTCTTC. This codes for CASSVAGGNEQFF.

This sequence joins TRBV14 and TRBJ1-4; D remains ambiguous. CDR1 SGHDN and CDR2 FVKESK come from the germline V gene. The CDR3 contains 13 residues. Trimming pared 0 bases from V and 7 bases from J, leaving 6 bases between. The CDR3 loop reads CASSQDRGEKLFF. Written as DNA, the CDR3 is TGTGCCAGCAGCCAAGATAGAGGTGAAAAACTGTTTTTT. Together with reference TRBV14 and TRBJ1-4, the CDR3 gives the full variable domain: EAGVTQFPSHSVIEKGQTVTLRCDPISGHDNLYWYRRVMGKEIKFLLHFVKESKQDESGMPNNRFLAERTGGTYSTLKVQPAELEDSGVYFCASSQDRGEKLFFGSGTQLSVL.

CDR3 nucleotide sequence: TGTGCCAGCAGCGTAACACAATGGGCCGAGCAGTACTTC. It translates to CASSVTQWAEQYF. This chain connects TRBV9 to TRBJ2-7; D unclear. This CDR3 is built from 13 residues. Between the trimmed V and J ends, which lost 1 base and 6 bases, there was a span of 11 bases. Germline values: CDR1 SGDLS, CDR2 YYNGEE.

The gene calls are TRBV18 and TRBJ1-3; weak D call: TRBD1 (5 bases). The germline V and J ends were trimmed by 3 bases and 0 bases, with 9 bases remaining between them. The germline V gene has CDR1 KGHSH and CDR2 LQKENI. This CDR3 is built from 15 residues. The CDR3 loop reads CASSPRQFSGNTIYF. The CDR3 coding sequence is TGTGCCAGCTCACCCCGACAGTTCTCTGGAAACACCATATATTTT.

This rearrangement joins TRBV5-5 to TRBJ1-2; 7 bases are a match to TRBD1. In germline, CDR1 is SGHKS, CDR2 YYEKEE (reference sequence). The CDR3 contains 15 residues. Unmatched junction bases numbered 9, after V lost 0 bases and J lost 7 bases. CDR3 residues: CASSLVGQADFGYTF. CDR3 DNA sequence: TGTGCCAGCAGCTTGGTTGGACAGGCTGATTTTGGCTACACCTTC.

The chain employs TRBV5-1 and TRBJ2-1; 10 nucleotides match TRBD2. Germline-derived CDR1 and CDR2 are SGHRS and YFSETQ. V shed 3 bases, J shed 2 bases, and the junction held 8 bases outside the gene matches. The CDR3 totals 17 residues. In DNA form, the CDR3 reads TGCGCCAGCAGCTCCCCCCAACTAGCGGGGCCCTACAATGAGCAGTTCTTC. This translates into CASSSPQLAGPYNEQFF.

Details on this clone: Other nucleotide sequences from this sample produce the same CDR3. The chain combines TRBV5-1 with TRBJ2-2; TRBD1 matches at 11 bases. J was trimmed by 6 bases and V by 0 bases; bases with no gene match: 4. The CDR3 has 16 amino acids. Germline CDR1 SGHRS, CDR2 YFSETQ. The CDR3 sequence is CASSLGTGGASGELFF. DNA of the CDR3: TGCGCCAGCAGCTTGGGGACAGGGGGCGCCTCCGGGGAGCTGTTTTTT.

The chain uses TRBV7-7 and TRBJ2-5; TRBD2 might be the D (5 bases). V lost 4 bases, J lost 5 bases, and 23 bases lay in between. This CDR3 has 17 amino acids. From germline, CDR1 is SSHAT and CDR2 FNYEAQ (reference sequence). CDR3 region: CASSSSPTPHPGETQYF. CDR3 sequence (DNA): TGTGCCAGCAGCTCCTCACCCACGCCTCATCCGGGGGAGACCCAGTACTTC.

The chain couples TRBV5-1 to TRBJ2-7; TRBD1 aligns across 7 bases. Germline CDR1 reads SGHRS; CDR2 reads YFSETQ. This CDR3 spans 15 amino acids. The ends lost 1 base at V and 1 base at J; junction bases unmatched: 5. CDR3 nucleotide sequence: TGCGCCAGCAGCTTGAGGACAGGATCATCCTACGAGCAGTACTTC. This translates into CASSLRTGSSYEQYF.

The chain recombines TRBV15 with TRBJ1-2; 7 nucleotides agree with TRBD1. Losses at the gene ends were 4 bases for V and 6 bases for J; bases not matched to a gene: 5. The CDR3 totals 13 residues. Germline V gene lookup returns CDR1 LNHNV and CDR2 YYDKDF (reference sequence). CDR3 nucleotides: TGTGCCACCAGCACGCGACAGGGAGATGGCTACACCTTC. As protein: CATSTRQGDGYTF.

The rearrangement uses TRBV14 and TRBJ2-7; D not certain. The V and J ends lost 3 bases and 8 bases respectively, with 8 bases between them. Germline-derived CDR1 and CDR2 are SGHDN and FVKESK. The CDR3 covers 11 residues. CDR3 sequence: CASSHGFKQYF. The CDR3 bases are TGTGCCAGCAGCCACGGATTTAAGCAGTACTTC. Together with reference TRBV14 and TRBJ2-7, the CDR3 gives the full variable domain: EAGVTQFPSHSVIEKGQTVTLRCDPISGHDNLYWYRRVMGKEIKFLLHFVKESKQDESGMPNNRFLAERTGGTYSTLKVQPAELEDSGVYFCASSHGFKQYFGPGTRLTVT.

V is TRBV2 and J is TRBJ1-4, with D perhaps TRBD1 (6 bases). This CDR3 spans 15 amino acids. CDR1 is SNHLY and CDR2 is FYNNEI in the germline V gene. The V and J ends lost 5 bases and 3 bases respectively, with 13 bases between them. The CDR3 nucleotides read TGTGCCAGCAGTACGCCAGGGGAGGCTAATGAAAAACTGTTTTTT. It codes for CASSTPGEANEKLFF.

The rearrangement uses TRBV2 and TRBJ2-3; D is undetermined. CDR1 is SNHLY, CDR2 FYNNEI, per germline. V was shortened by 3 bases and J by 4 bases, with 8 bases between the two germline ends. The CDR3 runs 13 residues. The CDR3 spells CASSDVRPDTQYF. DNA for the CDR3: TGTGCCAGCAGTGACGTTCGCCCAGATACGCAGTATTTT.

V gene TRBV7-2 combines with J gene TRBJ1-5; no reliable D call. Trimming took 4 bases from V and 6 from J, leaving 13 bases between them. The CDR3 spans 14 residues. CDR1 and CDR2 (germline): SGHTA, FQGNSA. The DNA for the CDR3 is TGTGCCAGCAGCTCCGCCGGGTTAGGTCAGCCCCAGCATTTT. This sequence encodes CASSSAGLGQPQHF.

The V call is TRBV2, the J call TRBJ2-7; tentative D call: TRBD1 (6 bases). The V and J ends lost 6 bases and 2 bases respectively, with 11 bases between them. Germline CDR1 reads SNHLY; CDR2 reads FYNNEI. This CDR3 region has 13 residues. The CDR3 sequence: CASRQGFAYEQYF. The DNA for the CDR3 is TGTGCCAGCAGACAGGGTTTCGCCTACGAGCAGTACTTC. The variable domain in full, with the rest retrieved from reference TRBV2 and TRBJ2-7, is EPEVTQTPSHQVTQMGQEVILRCVPISNHLYFYWYRQILGQKVEFLVSFYNNEISEKSEIFDDQFSVERPDGSNFTLKIRSTKLEDSAMYFCASRQGFAYEQYFGPGTRLTVT.

The genes are TRBV28 and TRBJ1-1, with unresolved D. V was trimmed by 2 bases and J by 0 bases, leaving 4 bases between them. CDR1 is MDHEN and CDR2 is SYDVKM in the germline V gene. This CDR3 comprises 13 residues. CDR3: CASSLNMNTEAFF. For the CDR3, the DNA is TGTGCCAGCAGTTTAAATATGAACACTGAAGCTTTCTTT.

The CDR3 sequence is CASRRQGRPVGTEAFF. The CDR3 DNA is TGTGCCAGCAGAAGACAGGGGAGGCCCGTGGGCACTGAAGCTTTCTTT. This rearrangement joins TRBV6-6 to TRBJ1-1, with 8 bases matching TRBD1. The CDR3 loop spans 16 amino acids. Germline V CDR1 and CDR2: MNHNY, SVGAGI (reference sequence). V shed 6 bases and J 4 bases; nucleotides not matched to a gene: 13.

The rearrangement links TRBV2 to TRBJ1-5, with D possibly being TRBD1 (6 bases). V was shortened by 6 bases and J by 3 bases, with 9 bases between the two germline ends. Germline-derived CDR1 and CDR2 are SNHLY and FYNNEI. The CDR3 is made up of 13 amino acids. The CDR3 DNA follows: TGTGCCAGCAGACAGGGACTCAATCAGCCCCAGCATTTT. As protein: CASRQGLNQPQHF.

The chain employs TRBV7-3 and TRBJ2-5, with a weak D call TRBD1 (6 bases). CDR3 length equals 14 residues. Germline V CDR1 and CDR2: SGHTA, FQGTGA. Trimming pared 1 base from V and 6 bases from J, leaving 12 bases between. This CDR3 reads CASSLKGDRQTQYF. In DNA form, the CDR3 reads TGTGCCAGCAGCTTAAAGGGCGACAGGCAGACCCAGTACTTC.

V and J are TRBV5-1 and TRBJ2-7; D unclear. The germline CDR1 and CDR2 sequences are SGHRS and YFSETQ. CDR3 length equals 14 residues. V was pared by 2 bases and J by 2 bases, with 11 bases between. CDR3 residues: CASSFRATAYEQYF. CDR3 coding DNA: TGCGCCAGCAGCTTTCGGGCCACCGCCTACGAGCAGTACTTC.